Below, 29 T cell receptor beta chains from the same sample are listed, as sequenced in a study of human T cells and chemical hapten exposure. Indicated time point: pre-sensitization, week 0. Treatment in this sample: therapeutic diphenylcyclopropenone sensitization with weekly scalp DPC. TCRdb ran MiXCR on the RACE reads and lists one entry per CDR3 protein. In the table there are a few hundred thousand distinct CDR3 sequences, 4.5% to 5.5% of which are singletons. Material: whole blood, obtained in connection with sensitization to the hapten diphenylcyclopropenone (DPC). The receptor set was obtained from a woman aged 18-29 years with alopecia areata. Some clones in this sample may be carry-over from other donors' samples.

This clonotype was counted a few times. The gene calls are TRBV2 and TRBJ1-1; D gene uncertain. V lost 10 bases and J lost 0, with 12 bases in between. Germline CDR1 and CDR2: SNHLY and FYNNEI. The CDR3 spans 13 residues. The CDR3 loop is CATTTEMNTEAFF. The CDR3, as DNA: TGTGCCACCACCACGGAGATGAACACTGAAGCTTTCTTT. Drawing the rest from reference TRBV2 and TRBJ1-1, the complete variable domain is EPEVTQTPSHQVTQMGQEVILRCVPISNHLYFYWYRQILGQKVEFLVSFYNNEISEKSEIFDDQFSVERPDGSNFTLKIRSTKLEDSAMYFCATTTEMNTEAFFGQGTRLTVV.

There are many counts of this clonotype. This chain uses TRBV12-5 with TRBJ1-4; D is unclear. CDR1 is LGHNT, CDR2 FRNRAP, per germline. The CDR3 runs to 16 residues. V was shortened by 1 base and J by 3 bases, with 12 bases between the two germline ends. CDR3 coding DNA: TGTGCTAGTGGTTTGGGTCCCCCTCGGGCTAATGAAAAACTGTTTTTT. As protein: CASGLGPPRANEKLFF.

The rearrangement links TRBV20-1 to TRBJ2-1; 11 nucleotides agree with TRBD2. CDR1 is DFQATT, CDR2 SNEGSKA, per germline (reference sequence). The CDR3 has 13 amino acids. The CDR3 sequence is CSLGASGGYEQFF. The CDR3 DNA is TGCAGCCTGGGGGCTAGCGGGGGGTATGAGCAGTTCTTC.

This rearrangement joins TRBV9 to TRBJ1-5; D not certain. V gave up 7 bases and J gave up 3 bases, with 11 bases separating them. The CDR3 runs to 13 residues. CDR1 and CDR2 (germline): SGDLS, YYNGEE. CDR3 region: CASGEQPNQPQHF. Here the CDR3 DNA reads TGTGCCAGCGGGGAACAGCCCAATCAGCCCCAGCATTTT.

The V call is TRBV19, the J call TRBJ1-4; unclear D gene. The V gene's germline CDR1 is LNHDA and CDR2 SQIVND (reference sequence). This CDR3 comprises 14 residues. Trimming shortened V by 4 bases and J by 7 bases, and 13 bases separated the two germline ends. CDR3 sequence: CASSKRPSTEKLFF. Written as DNA, the CDR3 is TGTGCCAGTAGTAAGAGACCCTCAACTGAAAAACTGTTTTTT.

This rearrangement joins TRBV12-3 or TRBV12-4 to TRBJ1-2; unclear D gene. The CDR3 sequence is 12 residues long. Trimming cost V 4 bases and J 8 bases, with 11 bases left between them. This CDR3 reads CASSSSAFGYTF. CDR3 DNA: TGTGCCAGCAGTTCTAGTGCCTTCGGCTACACCTTC.

This rearrangement joins TRBV6-1 to TRBJ1-4, with 7 bases aligning to TRBD1. Trimming cost V 2 bases and J 0 bases; bases outside gene matches: 18. Germline assignment: CDR1 MNHNS and CDR2 SASEGT. This CDR3 region has 21 residues. The CDR3 loop reads CASSEPALYFGGGPTNEKLFF. The DNA for the CDR3 is TGTGCCAGCAGTGAACCCGCCCTCTACTTCGGAGGGGGCCCAACTAATGAAAAACTGTTTTTT.

A few counts support this clonotype. V usage is TRBV11-2 and J usage is TRBJ1-1; D is uncertain. Trimming left V 1 base short and J 1 base short, with 13 bases between. Germline loops: CDR1 SGHAT, CDR2 FQNNGV. The CDR3 length is 16 residues. This CDR3 is CASSLGPGRSNTEAFF. The CDR3 region has the DNA TGTGCCAGCAGCTTAGGTCCAGGACGGTCGAACACTGAAGCTTTCTTT.

This clonotype has ten or more counts. The chain couples TRBV5-1 to TRBJ2-3; perhaps TRBD2 as D (7 bases). This CDR3 has 15 residues. V was cut by 4 bases and J by 5 bases, with 17 bases left in between. CDR1 is SGHRS and CDR2 is YFSETQ in the germline V gene. CDR3 bases: TGCGCCAGCAGCGCCGCGGCAGGGGAGGGAGATACGCAGTATTTT. It yields the protein CASSAAAGEGDTQYF.

The gene calls are TRBV4-1 and TRBJ2-6; TRBD1 aligns across 10 bases. The germline V gene encodes CDR1 MGHRA and CDR2 YSYEKL. Unmatched junction bases numbered 12, after V lost 3 bases and J lost 4 bases. CDR3 size: 19 residues. CDR3 DNA sequence: TGCGCCAGCAGCCATCCCCCGGGACAGGGGTCGCTGGGGGCCAACGTCCTGACTTTC. It translates to CASSHPPGQGSLGANVLTF.

This clonotype has just a few counts. This chain connects TRBV3-1 to TRBJ2-7; 10 nucleotides line up with TRBD2. Germline CDR1 and CDR2: LGHDT and YNNKEL (reference sequence). V lost 4 bases and J lost 4; bases outside the gene matches: 7. The CDR3 spans 15 residues. The CDR3 coding sequence is TGTGCCAGCAGCCGTGAGCGGGGGGGCGTTTACGAGCAGTACTTC. Its protein product is CASSRERGGVYEQYF.

The genes are TRBV29-1 and TRBJ1-1; 7 bases match TRBD1. Germline V gene sequence: CDR1 SQVTM, CDR2 ANQGSEA. J was trimmed by 5 bases and V by 1 base; bases with no gene match: 4. The CDR3 runs 13 residues. The CDR3: CSVEGAGGTEAFF. The CDR3 DNA is TGCAGCGTTGAAGGGGCAGGGGGGACTGAAGCTTTCTTT.

The V gene is TRBV6-6, the J gene TRBJ1-5, with a tentative D call TRBD1 (5 bases). The CDR3 has 15 residues. Germline V gene lookup returns CDR1 MNHNY and CDR2 SVGAGI (reference sequence). Trimming left V 6 bases short and J 3 bases short, with 15 bases between. CDR3 DNA sequence: TGTGCCAGCAGGCCGTCGGGACCTTTCAATCAGCCCCAGCATTTT. Residues: CASRPSGPFNQPQHF.

This clonotype occurred a few times. The J gene is TRBJ1-4, the V gene TRBV4-3; D gene unclear. The CDR3 runs 16 residues. Looked up from germline, CDR1 is LGHNA and CDR2 is YSLEER. Trimming stripped 0 bases from V and 6 bases from J, with 14 bases between. This CDR3 is CASSQDLPGSHEKLFF. The CDR3 DNA is TGCGCCAGCAGCCAAGATCTGCCCGGGTCCCATGAAAAACTGTTTTTT.

This clonotype was recorded many times. The chain joins TRBV6-6 to TRBJ2-5; 10 bases fit TRBD1. The CDR3 loop spans 15 amino acids. V was pared by 6 bases and J by 5 bases, with 9 bases of the junction left unmatched. Per the germline V gene, CDR1 is MNHNY and CDR2 is SVGAGI (reference sequence). The CDR3 sequence is CASSYGGTGVETQYF. The CDR3 DNA reads TGTGCCAGCAGCTATGGCGGGACAGGGGTCGAGACCCAGTACTTC.

A few counts support this clonotype. The rearrangement joins TRBV7-9 to TRBJ2-3; possible D gene TRBD1, 6 bases. Germline V lookup: CDR1 SEHNR, CDR2 FQNEAQ (reference sequence). The CDR3 length is 18 residues. Deletions cut 4 bases from V and 2 bases from J, with 22 bases between. The CDR3 here is CASSSSPLRQAPTDTQYF. CDR3 in DNA: TGTGCCAGCAGCTCCTCCCCCCTACGACAGGCCCCCACAGATACGCAGTATTTT.

The table lists this clonotype with a few counts. The rearrangement links TRBV6-2 or TRBV6-3 to TRBJ2-5, with 9 bases that match TRBD2. Germline CDR1 MNHEY, CDR2 SVGEGT. With 10 bases clipped from V and 5 bases from J, the junction kept 11 bases outside the gene matches. The CDR3 length is 14 residues. The CDR3 protein is CATRGGGKLETQYF. The CDR3 DNA reads as TGTGCCACCCGCGGGGGGGGAAAACTGGAGACCCAGTACTTC.

Many counts were recorded for this clonotype. The chain recombines TRBV7-2 with TRBJ1-1, with D unclear. V lost 5 bases to trimming and J lost 0 bases, with 19 bases between them. The CDR3 covers 17 residues. Germline V CDR1 and CDR2: SGHTA, FQGNSA. In DNA, the CDR3 is TGTGCCAGCAGCGCCCCACGACGGAGATTAATGAACACTGAAGCTTTCTTT. It is translated as CASSAPRRRLMNTEAFF.

This clonotype occurred a few times. CDR3 amino acids: CASRETANYGYTF. In DNA form, the CDR3 reads TGTGCCAGCAGGGAGACAGCTAACTATGGCTACACCTTC. The chain joins TRBV25-1 to TRBJ1-2; D perhaps matches TRBD1 (5 bases). Germline V gives CDR1 MGHDK, CDR2 SYGVNS. The germline V and J ends were trimmed by 6 bases and 0 bases, with 8 bases remaining between them. This CDR3 region has 13 residues.

This clonotype was picked up many times. The gene calls are TRBV28 and TRBJ1-5, with a weak D call TRBD1 (5 bases). The CDR3 runs 15 residues. The V end was cut by 11 bases, the J end by 0 bases, with 17 bases between. Germline V gene data show CDR1 as MDHEN and CDR2 as SYDVKM. Here the CDR3 reads CAGSTRQTSNQPQHF. In nucleotides, the CDR3 is TGTGCCGGGTCCACTCGACAGACTAGCAATCAGCCCCAGCATTTT.

This clonotype appeared many times. This chain connects TRBV11-2 to TRBJ2-1; tentatively, D is TRBD1 or TRBD2 (6 bases each). The CDR3 runs 17 residues. CDR1 is SGHAT and CDR2 is FQNNGV in the germline V gene. V was shortened by 1 base and J by 2 bases, with 15 bases between the two germline ends. The CDR3 is CASSLVPYGGPYNEQFF. The CDR3 region has the DNA TGTGCCAGCAGCTTAGTCCCGTATGGGGGGCCCTACAATGAGCAGTTCTTC.

The sample holds many counts of this clonotype. This chain uses TRBV12-3 or TRBV12-4 with TRBJ1-1; 8 positions match TRBD1. V dropped 5 bases and J dropped 5; count of bases not matched to a gene: 10. The CDR3 contains 15 residues. As DNA, the CDR3 is TGTGCCAGCAGTCGACAGGGGACCATGGGAACTGAAGCTTTCTTT. It encodes CASSRQGTMGTEAFF.

The table lists this clonotype with a few counts. CDR3 DNA: TGTGCCAGCAGCGTAGAGGGAGCGAGGGGGCCGGGCACTGAAGCTTTCTTT. This codes for CASSVEGARGPGTEAFF. The chain joins TRBV9 to TRBJ1-1; 7 nucleotides line up with TRBD1. CDR1 is SGDLS, CDR2 YYNGEE, per germline. CDR3 length: 17 residues. J gave up 4 bases and V 0 bases, and 12 bases lay outside the gene matches.

This clonotype was seen only a few times. The chain has TRBV5-6 and TRBJ2-3; D gene uncertain. CDR3 length equals 13 residues. V was clipped by 1 base and J by 6 bases, with 9 bases between them. Germline CDR1 and CDR2: SGHDT and YYEEEE. The CDR3 loop is CASSLNHADTQYF. In DNA form, the CDR3 reads TGTGCCAGCAGCTTGAATCATGCCGATACGCAGTATTTT.

Here the CDR3 DNA reads TGTGCCAGCAGTCCGTTGGGGGGGGCCCGGCAGCCCCAGCATTTT. It encodes CASSPLGGARQPQHF. The chain recombines TRBV6-5 with TRBJ1-5; possibly TRBD1 for D (6 bases). The germline CDR1 and CDR2 sequences are MNHEY and SVGAGI. V was trimmed by 5 bases and J by 7 bases, leaving 18 bases between them. The CDR3 spans 15 residues.

This clonotype was found a few times. This chain links TRBV7-9 with TRBJ1-5, with a possible D match to TRBD1 (6 bases). Trimming cost V 6 bases and J 0 bases, with 21 bases left between them. CDR1 and CDR2 from the germline V gene are SEHNR and FQNEAQ (reference sequence). This CDR3 region has 18 residues. The CDR3 here is CASSPWDTRAYSNQPQHF. CDR3 coding DNA: TGTGCCAGCAGTCCTTGGGACACCAGGGCCTATAGCAATCAGCCCCAGCATTTT. Filled out from reference TRBV7-9 and TRBJ1-5, the complete variable domain reads DTGVSQNPRHKITKRGQNVTFRCDPISEHNRLYWYRQTLGQGPEFLTYFQNEAQLEKSRLLSDRFSAERPKGSFSTLEIQRTEQGDSAMYLCASSPWDTRAYSNQPQHFGDGTRLSIL.

This clonotype has a handful of counts. The rearrangement links TRBV24-1 to TRBJ1-2; no definite D call. The germline V and J ends were trimmed by 3 bases and 6 bases, with 13 bases remaining between them. This CDR3 is built from 14 residues. The V gene's germline CDR1 is KGHDR and CDR2 SFDVKD. The CDR3 region is CATSDGLRPDGYTF. CDR3 bases: TGTGCCACCAGTGATGGGTTGCGGCCGGATGGCTACACCTTC.

This rearrangement joins TRBV6-2 or TRBV6-3 to TRBJ2-3, with 7 positions matching TRBD2. CDR1 is MNHEY, CDR2 SVGEGT, per germline. This CDR3 contains 16 residues. The V gene end was trimmed by 2 bases and the J gene end by 0 bases; junction bases not matched to a gene: 5. The CDR3 sequence: CASSYGSGESTDTQYF. The CDR3, as DNA: TGTGCCAGCAGTTACGGGAGCGGGGAAAGCACAGATACGCAGTATTTT.

This chain joins TRBV27 and TRBJ2-7; D is possibly TRBD2 (5 bases). CDR1 is MNHEY, CDR2 SMNVEV, per germline (reference sequence). CDR3 length: 15 amino acids. Trimming took 2 bases from V and 6 from J, leaving 17 bases between them. This chain's CDR3 is CASSLGVATPAEQYF. The DNA of the CDR3 is TGTGCCAGCAGTTTAGGAGTAGCGACACCCGCCGAGCAGTACTTC.